One and the same sample provided the 15 T cell receptor beta chains below, sequenced in a study of T cells in Graves' hyperthyroidism and ophthalmopathy (dated by TCRdb to between 2019 and 2020). The library was obtained by multiplex PCR. Sequenced using an Illumina HiSeq 2000. TCR beta CDR3 regions were amplified from RNA transcripts. For the first round of RT-PCR on the TCR CDR3, the HTBI primer set was used together with the Qiagen OneStep RT-PCR kit. In-frame beta chains were kept once TCRdb had trimmed the public reads at Q25 with fastp and called clones with MiXCR. A single entry per CDR3 protein holds the most common genes and DNA from its merged rows. Within this sample are about half a million distinct CDR3 sequences, with nearly 20% of them counted one time only. The top ten clonotypes cover 47% of the sample. The sequenced sample was blood. All receptors come from a middle-aged man with Graves' ophthalmopathy.

V and J are TRBV12-3 or TRBV12-4 and TRBJ2-2; 7 bases are a match to TRBD1. V trimming: 8 bases; J trimming: 3 bases; junction bases outside the gene matches: 12. CDR3 length equals 16 residues. CDR3 bases: TGTGCCAGCGACGGCGATGGGGACAGTTACACCGGGGAGCTGTTTTTT. The encoded protein is CASDGDGDSYTGELFF.

V gene TRBV24-1 combines with J gene TRBJ2-1; D may match TRBD1 or TRBD2 (5 bases each). Deletions cut 4 bases from V and 9 bases from J, with 18 bases between. The germline gives CDR1 KGHDR, CDR2 SFDVKD. This CDR3 region has 15 residues. The CDR3 DNA sequence: TGTGCCACCAGTGACCCGAGGGGACGTGGGAGTGAGCAGTTCTTC. Protein sequence: CATSDPRGRGSEQFF.

This clonotype turned up a few times. The chain couples TRBV7-2 to TRBJ2-1; D is unclear. The V end lost 3 bases, the J end lost 4 bases, and 7 bases lay between the germline ends. Germline V gives CDR1 SGHTA, CDR2 FQGNSA. The CDR3 runs to 13 residues. As DNA, the CDR3 is TGTGCCAGCAGCTTCCTACAGTACAATGAGCAGTTCTTC. Encoded protein: CASSFLQYNEQFF. The full variable domain, rest sourced from reference TRBV7-2 and TRBJ2-1, is GAGVSQSPSNKVTEKGKDVELRCDPISGHTALYWYRQSLGQGLEFLIYFQGNSAPDKSGLPSDRFSAERTGGSVSTLTIQRTQQEDSAVYLCASSFLQYNEQFFGPGTRLTVL.

The chain combines TRBV20-1 with TRBJ2-5; D not resolved. CDR3 length: 13 residues. In germline, CDR1 is DFQATT, CDR2 SNEGSKA (reference sequence). The germline V and J ends were trimmed by 3 bases and 2 bases, with 10 bases remaining between them. The CDR3 protein is CSASHLWQETQYF. CDR3 coding DNA: TGCAGTGCTAGTCACCTGTGGCAAGAGACCCAGTACTTC.

This clonotype was seen just once. This chain joins TRBV7-9 and TRBJ1-4; 8 bases fit TRBD1. After removal of 6 bases from V and 11 bases from J, the junction contained 11 bases not matched to a gene. This CDR3 is 14 amino acids long. CDR1 SEHNR and CDR2 FQNEAQ come from the germline V gene (reference sequence). The CDR3 DNA reads TGTGCCAGCAGACATGACAGGGGAGGAGAGAAACTGTTTTTT. It encodes CASRHDRGGEKLFF.

This rearrangement joins TRBV20-1 to TRBJ1-1, with no clear D. The V end was cut by 2 bases, the J end by 0 bases, with 13 bases between. The germline CDR1 and CDR2 sequences are DFQATT and SNEGSKA (reference sequence). This CDR3 is 15 amino acids long. The CDR3 sequence is CSARPRGGMNTEAFF. The CDR3 DNA reads as TGCAGTGCTAGACCCCGGGGAGGTATGAACACTGAAGCTTTCTTT.

Ten or more counts support this clonotype. In nucleotides, the CDR3 is TGTGCCAGCAGCTTCCCTGGACAGGGGGGATACTACGAGCAGTACTTC. Translated: CASSFPGQGGYYEQYF. The chain links TRBV7-2 to TRBJ2-7, with 10 positions matching TRBD1. The CDR3 is 16 residues long. Trimming cost V 3 bases and J 3 bases; bases outside gene matches: 8. Germline assignment: CDR1 SGHTA and CDR2 FQGNSA.

This clonotype was recorded at least ten times. The rearrangement links TRBV7-3 to TRBJ2-1; weak D call: TRBD1 (6 bases). The germline V gene has CDR1 SGHTA and CDR2 FQGTGA. The CDR3 contains 15 residues. V was clipped by 3 bases and J by 8 bases, with 17 bases between them. The CDR3 DNA reads TGTGCCAGCAGCTTGGGGCAGGGGTGGCCCGATGAGCAGTTCTTC. Its protein product is CASSLGQGWPDEQFF.

The chain employs TRBV28 and TRBJ1-2; D may be TRBD1 (6 bases). The CDR3 runs to 15 residues. In germline, CDR1 is MDHEN, CDR2 SYDVKM. Trimming took off 10 bases at V and 1 base at J, with 19 bases between the two ends. CDR3 amino acids: CATESTQGRNYGYTF. For the CDR3, the DNA is TGTGCCACCGAATCGACACAGGGCCGTAACTATGGCTACACCTTC.

This clonotype was observed a few times. CDR3 in DNA: TGTGCCAGCAGTTACCCTTCGGGACAGGGATATGGCTACACCTTC. This translates into CASSYPSGQGYGYTF. This chain joins TRBV6-2 or TRBV6-3 and TRBJ1-2; TRBD1 matches at 9 bases. From germline, CDR1 is MNHEY and CDR2 SVGEGT. The CDR3 contains 15 residues. The V and J ends lost 2 bases and 5 bases, in that order; junction bases with no gene match: 6.

The V call is TRBV30, the J call TRBJ2-4, with D unclear. V lost 0 bases to trimming and J lost 5 bases, with 2 bases between them. This CDR3 is built from 11 residues. Germline CDR1 is GTSNPN and CDR2 is SVGIG (reference sequence). This CDR3 reads CAWSVENIQYF. The CDR3, as DNA: TGTGCCTGGAGTGTCGAAAACATTCAGTACTTC. The full variable domain, completed using reference TRBV30 and TRBJ2-4, is SQTIHQWPATLVQPVGSPLSLECTVEGTSNPNLYWYRQAAGRGLQLLFYSVGIGQISSEVPQNLSASRPQDRQFILSSKKLLLSDSGFYLCAWSVENIQYFGAGTRLSVL.

This clonotype was seen a few times. The J gene is TRBJ2-2, the V gene TRBV30, with D uncertain. Trimming stripped 3 bases from V and 3 bases from J, with 5 bases between. Germline assignment: CDR1 GTSNPN and CDR2 SVGIG (reference sequence). The CDR3 runs 12 residues. CDR3 DNA: TGTGCCTGGAGCAGTGACACCGGGGAGCTGTTTTTT. This gives the protein CAWSSDTGELFF.

The table lists this clonotype with many counts. The J gene is TRBJ1-1, the V gene TRBV3-1; D remains ambiguous. The CDR3 runs to 13 residues. Trimming stripped 4 bases from V and 9 bases from J, with 15 bases between. The germline CDR1 and CDR2 sequences are LGHDT and YNNKEL (reference sequence). The CDR3 loop reads CASSRQSKHQAFF. CDR3 bases: TGTGCCAGCAGCCGACAAAGTAAACACCAAGCTTTCTTT.

This clonotype occurred many times. V and J are TRBV3-1 and TRBJ2-2; D is uncertain. This CDR3 region has 13 residues. Per the germline V gene, CDR1 is LGHDT and CDR2 is YNNKEL (reference sequence). With 1 base removed from V and 7 bases from J, the gap between germline ends came to 7 bases. CDR3 protein: CASSQGGVGELFF. The CDR3 DNA sequence: TGTGCCAGCAGCCAAGGTGGTGTCGGGGAGCTGTTTTTT.

In its sample, this clonotype was seen a few times. The chain links TRBV15 to TRBJ2-1, with TRBD1 matching 9 bases. Germline V gene data show CDR1 as LNHNV and CDR2 as YYDKDF (reference sequence). V was clipped by 0 bases and J by 10 bases; unmatched bases: 7. This CDR3 is 15 amino acids long. The CDR3 bases are TGTGCCACCAGCAGAGATAGAGGACAGGGGCGGGAGCAGTTCTTC. It yields the protein CATSRDRGQGREQFF.